The TCR beta chain described here comes from a study of technical replicates of blood from several donors. Per the germline V gene, CDR1 is MDHEN and CDR2 is SYDVKM. The CDR3 is 14 residues long. V was cut by 4 bases and J by 2 bases, with 12 bases left in between. Using immunoSEQ multiplex PCR, the repertoire was profiled, and TCRdb retains in-frame clones only, with some absent. Among 81,000 or so clones listed, 90% to 97% were seen once. The chain joins TRBV28 to TRBJ2-7, with D possibly TRBD2 on 5 matching bases. The source material was T cells isolated from PBMCs. The TCR originated in a human donor in good health. The CDR3 here is CASSSAGPTYEQYF. In DNA, the CDR3 is TGTGCCAGCAGTTCGGCGGGCCCAACCTACGAGCAGTACTTC.